These T cell receptor beta chains were read from a single sample in a study of T cells in Graves' hyperthyroidism and ophthalmopathy. TCRdb reanalysed the multiplex PCR reads using MiXCR and keeps one entry per CDR3 protein. The sample gives approximately 350,000 distinct CDR3 sequences, 13% to 15% of which show up once; approximately 19% is in the top ten. The sequenced sample was blood. All receptors come from a woman in her fifties or sixties with Graves' ophthalmopathy. The CDR3 runs from the conserved cysteine through the conserved F or W. The D gene is left open where the match is weak. Clone size appears in some rows only: once, few, many, or a class for an expanded clone.

CDR3nt: TGCAGTGCTCAGACTAGCGGGAGGTCAGATACGCAGTATTTT
CDR3aa: CSAQTSGRSDTQYF
j_gene: TRBJ2-3
abundance: -
d_gene: TRBD2
v_gene: TRBV20-1

CDR3nt: TGCGCCAGCGGGGAGGGGTTGTCCTACGAGCAGTACTTC
CDR3aa: CASGEGLSYEQYF
j_gene: TRBJ2-7
abundance: -
d_gene: TRBD2
v_gene: TRBV5-1

CDR3nt: TGTGCCAGCTCACGAGGGACAGGGAACTCTGGGGCCAACGTCCTGACTTTC
CDR3aa: CASSRGTGNSGANVLTF
j_gene: TRBJ2-6
abundance: few
d_gene: TRBD1
v_gene: TRBV18

CDR3nt: TGTGCCAGCAGCCAAGACCGGATATGGCAGTACTTC
CDR3aa: CASSQDRIWQYF
j_gene: TRBJ2-7
abundance: few
d_gene: -
v_gene: TRBV14

CDR3nt: TGCAGTGCTAAAACTAGCTTCGAGACCCAGTACTTC
CDR3aa: CSAKTSFETQYF
j_gene: TRBJ2-5
abundance: many
d_gene: -
v_gene: TRBV20-1

CDR3nt: TGCAGTGGGCCCCTAAGGGGGGAGCAGTACTTC
CDR3aa: CSGPLRGEQYF
j_gene: TRBJ2-7
abundance: -
d_gene: -
v_gene: TRBV20-1

CDR3nt: TGTGCCAGCTCCGGGACAGGGGTCAATGAGCAGTTCTTC
CDR3aa: CASSGTGVNEQFF
j_gene: TRBJ2-1
abundance: few
d_gene: TRBD1
v_gene: TRBV27

CDR3nt: TGTGCCAGCAGCTCAACTCAGGGGACCGGGGAGCTGTTTTTT
CDR3aa: CASSSTQGTGELFF
j_gene: TRBJ2-2
abundance: few
d_gene: -
v_gene: TRBV14

CDR3nt: TGTGCCAGCAGCTCCCGACAGGGTCAGCCCCAGCATTTT
CDR3aa: CASSSRQGQPQHF
j_gene: TRBJ1-5
abundance: -
d_gene: TRBD1
v_gene: TRBV5-6

CDR3nt: TGTGCCAGCAGCTTAAGCACGGGGATGATGAATGAGCAGTTCTTC
CDR3aa: CASSLSTGMMNEQFF
j_gene: TRBJ2-1
abundance: -
d_gene: -
v_gene: TRBV5-6

CDR3nt: TGTGCCAGTAGCTGGAACGGGAGGACTCAAGAGACCCAGTACTTC
CDR3aa: CASSWNGRTQETQYF
j_gene: TRBJ2-5
abundance: many
d_gene: TRBD2
v_gene: TRBV19

CDR3nt: TGTGCCAGCAGCCAAGATGGAGGGCTAGCGGGGAAAACCGGGGAGCTGTTTTTT
CDR3aa: CASSQDGGLAGKTGELFF
j_gene: TRBJ2-2
abundance: few
d_gene: TRBD2
v_gene: TRBV4-2

CDR3nt: TGTGCCAGCAGTTTATGGTCGGGGGGGATGAACACTGAAGCTTTCTTT
CDR3aa: CASSLWSGGMNTEAFF
j_gene: TRBJ1-1
abundance: -
d_gene: -
v_gene: TRBV27

CDR3nt: TGTGCCAGCAGCCAAGATCCAGCGGGACGCACAGATACGCAGTATTTT
CDR3aa: CASSQDPAGRTDTQYF
j_gene: TRBJ2-3
abundance: few
d_gene: TRBD2
v_gene: TRBV3-1

CDR3nt: TGTGCCAGCAGAAAATATGGGCAGGGGGTCCACAATGAGCAGTTCTTC
CDR3aa: CASRKYGQGVHNEQFF
j_gene: TRBJ2-1
abundance: many
d_gene: TRBD1
v_gene: TRBV11-1

CDR3nt: TGCAGTGCTAGATATGGGGCAGTACCAACGCAGTATTTT
CDR3aa: CSARYGAVPTQYF
j_gene: TRBJ2-3
abundance: many
d_gene: -
v_gene: TRBV20-1

CDR3nt: TGTGCCAGCAGCTCCCTTGTGGGAGGGCCCCTCTCAGATACGCAGTATTTT
CDR3aa: CASSSLVGGPLSDTQYF
j_gene: TRBJ2-3
abundance: -
d_gene: TRBD2
v_gene: TRBV7-9

CDR3nt: TGTGCCAGCTCACGAGCGGACTCTACCTACGAGCAGTACTTC
CDR3aa: CASSRADSTYEQYF
j_gene: TRBJ2-7
abundance: many
d_gene: -
v_gene: TRBV18

CDR3nt: TGTGCCAGCAGTTACGACCACTTAAACACTGAAGCTTTCTTT
CDR3aa: CASSYDHLNTEAFF
j_gene: TRBJ1-1
abundance: many
d_gene: -
v_gene: TRBV6-5

CDR3nt: TGTGCCAGCTCACCTGGGACAGGTAGCACTGAAGCTTTCTTT
CDR3aa: CASSPGTGSTEAFF
j_gene: TRBJ1-1
abundance: -
d_gene: TRBD1
v_gene: TRBV18

CDR3nt: TGTGCCAGCAGTTTACCGGGACACGCTTCCTACGAGCAGTACTTC
CDR3aa: CASSLPGHASYEQYF
j_gene: TRBJ2-7
abundance: many
d_gene: -
v_gene: TRBV28

CDR3nt: TGTGCCAGCAGCTCCGGGCCCGGGCGCATGTGGTATTTT
CDR3aa: CASSSGPGRMWYF
j_gene: TRBJ2-3
abundance: few
d_gene: -
v_gene: TRBV12-3/TRBV12-4